The T cell receptor beta chain under discussion was sequenced for a study of T-cell memory formation after mild COVID-19. The CDR3 loop spans 14 amino acids. V was clipped by 3 bases and J by 2 bases, with 11 bases between them. Germline V gene sequence: CDR1 SGHAT, CDR2 FQNNGV. TCRdb recomputed calls from the 5' RACE reads with MiXCR, one row per CDR3 protein. The data show 90,000 to 120,000 distinct CDR3 sequences, roughly an eighth seen once. The receptor comes from a man younger than 30 who had mild COVID-19 (a few samples of this study predate the infection). Cell type and time point are not known. The sequenced material came from PBMCs or a T cell subset sorted from them (not recorded which). This chain joins TRBV11-2 and TRBJ2-7; D is perhaps TRBD1 or TRBD2 (5 bases each). In DNA, the CDR3 is TGTGCCAGCAGCTTTCCAGGGACGCCCTACGAGCAGTACTTC. Residues: CASSFPGTPYEQYF.